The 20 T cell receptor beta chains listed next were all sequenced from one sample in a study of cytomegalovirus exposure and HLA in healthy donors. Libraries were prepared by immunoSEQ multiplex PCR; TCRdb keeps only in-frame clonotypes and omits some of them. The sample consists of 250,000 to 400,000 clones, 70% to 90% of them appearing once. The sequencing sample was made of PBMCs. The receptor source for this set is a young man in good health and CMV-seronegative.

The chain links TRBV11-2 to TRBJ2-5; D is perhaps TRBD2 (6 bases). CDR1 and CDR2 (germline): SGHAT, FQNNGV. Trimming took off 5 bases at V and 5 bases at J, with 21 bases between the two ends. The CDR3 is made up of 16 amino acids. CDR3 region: CASSNNRDSAGETQYF. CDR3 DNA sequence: TGTGCCAGCAGCAACAACCGGGACTCGGCCGGGGAGACCCAGTACTTC. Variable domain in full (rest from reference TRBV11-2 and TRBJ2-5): EAGVAQSPRYKIIEKRQSVAFWCNPISGHATLYWYQQILGQGPKLLIQFQNNGVVDDSQLPKDRFSAERLKGVDSTLKIQPAKLEDSAVYLCASSNNRDSAGETQYFGPGTRLLVL.

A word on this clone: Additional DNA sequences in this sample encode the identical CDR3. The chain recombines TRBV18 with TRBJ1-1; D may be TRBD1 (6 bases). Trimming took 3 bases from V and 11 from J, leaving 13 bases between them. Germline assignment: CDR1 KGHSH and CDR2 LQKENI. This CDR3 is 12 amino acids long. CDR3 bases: TGTGCCAGCTCACCCGGGACACCGGAGGCTTTCTTT. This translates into CASSPGTPEAFF.

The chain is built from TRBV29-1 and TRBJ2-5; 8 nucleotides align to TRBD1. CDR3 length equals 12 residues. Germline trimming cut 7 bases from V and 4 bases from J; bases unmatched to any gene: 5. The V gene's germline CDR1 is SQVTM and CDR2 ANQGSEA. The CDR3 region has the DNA TGCAGCGCCGCACAGGGGGGAGAGACCCAGTACTTC. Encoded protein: CSAAQGGETQYF. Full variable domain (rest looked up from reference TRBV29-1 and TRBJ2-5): SAVISQKPSRDICQRGTSLTIQCQVDSQVTMMFWYRQQPGQSLTLIATANQGSEATYESGFVIDKFPISRPNLTFSTLTVSNMSPEDSSIYLCSAAQGGETQYFGPGTRLLVL.

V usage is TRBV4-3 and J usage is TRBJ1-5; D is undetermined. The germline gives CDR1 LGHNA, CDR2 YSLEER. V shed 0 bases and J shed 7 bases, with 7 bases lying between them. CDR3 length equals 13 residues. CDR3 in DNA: TGCGCCAGCAGCCAAGATCTGGGCCAGCCCCAGCATTTT. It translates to CASSQDLGQPQHF.

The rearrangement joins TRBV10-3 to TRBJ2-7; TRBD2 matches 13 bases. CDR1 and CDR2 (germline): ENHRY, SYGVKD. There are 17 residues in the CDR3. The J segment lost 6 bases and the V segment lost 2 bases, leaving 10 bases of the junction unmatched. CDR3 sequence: CAISEPKLAGGPGEQYF. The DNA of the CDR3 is TGTGCCATCAGTGAGCCGAAACTAGCGGGGGGGCCTGGCGAGCAGTACTTC.

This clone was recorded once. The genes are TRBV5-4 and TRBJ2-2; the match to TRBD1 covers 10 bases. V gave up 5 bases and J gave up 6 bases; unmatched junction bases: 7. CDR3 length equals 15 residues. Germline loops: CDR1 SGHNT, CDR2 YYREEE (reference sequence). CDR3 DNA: TGTGCCAGCAGGAGGACAGGGGGGTTGGCCGGGGAGCTGTTTTTT. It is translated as CASRRTGGLAGELFF. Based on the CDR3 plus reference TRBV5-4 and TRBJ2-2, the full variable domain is ETGVTQSPTHLIKTRGQQVTLRCSSQSGHNTVSWYQQALGQGPQFIFQYYREEENGRGNFPPRFSGLQFPNYSSELNVNALELDDSALYLCASRRTGGLAGELFFGEGSRLTVL.

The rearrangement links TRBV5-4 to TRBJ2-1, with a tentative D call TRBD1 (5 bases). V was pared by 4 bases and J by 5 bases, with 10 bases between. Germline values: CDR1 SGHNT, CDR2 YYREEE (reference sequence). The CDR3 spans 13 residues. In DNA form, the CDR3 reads TGTGCCAGCAGCGAGACAGTTGACAATGAGCAGTTCTTC. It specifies CASSETVDNEQFF.

In DNA form, the CDR3 reads TGCGCCAGCAGTGGCCGGGGGAACACTGAAGCTTTCTTT. It encodes CASSGRGNTEAFF. The chain links TRBV10-2 to TRBJ1-1, with D unclear. This CDR3 has 13 residues. V lost 4 bases and J lost 1, with 7 bases in between. CDR1 WSHSY and CDR2 SAAADI come from the germline V gene.

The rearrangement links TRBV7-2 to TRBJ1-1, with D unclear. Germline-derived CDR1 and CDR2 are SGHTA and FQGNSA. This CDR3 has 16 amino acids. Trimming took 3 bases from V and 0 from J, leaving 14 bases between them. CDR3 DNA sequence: TGTGCCAGCAGCTTGGATGGAGGACGGATGAACACTGAAGCTTTCTTT. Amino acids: CASSLDGGRMNTEAFF.

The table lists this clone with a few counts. The CDR3 region has the DNA TGTGTCAGAAGCCCTGAGATCAGCACAGATACGCAGTATTTT. Residues: CVRSPEISTDTQYF. The V and J genes are TRBV7-5 and TRBJ2-3; TRBD2, as called in the table, went unchecked against the DNA. TRBV7-5 is flagged as a pseudogene. The CDR3 has 14 residues.

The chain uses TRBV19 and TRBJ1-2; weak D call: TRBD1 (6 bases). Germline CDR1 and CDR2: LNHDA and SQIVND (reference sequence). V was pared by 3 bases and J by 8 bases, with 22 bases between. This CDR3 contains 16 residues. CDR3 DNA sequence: TGTGCCAGTAGTATCTCTGACGGGACAACTCCGGGGGGCTACACCTTC. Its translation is CASSISDGTTPGGYTF.

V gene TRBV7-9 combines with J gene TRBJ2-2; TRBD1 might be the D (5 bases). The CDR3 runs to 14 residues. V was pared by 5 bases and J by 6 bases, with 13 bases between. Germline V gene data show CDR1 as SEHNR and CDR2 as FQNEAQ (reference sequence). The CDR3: CASSVSRVAGELFF. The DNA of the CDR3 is TGTGCCAGCAGCGTTAGCAGGGTGGCCGGGGAGCTGTTTTTT.

Here the CDR3 DNA reads TGTGCCAGTAGTCAGGGGGCCTACACAGATACGCAGTATTTT. Translating it yields CASSQGAYTDTQYF. This chain links TRBV19 with TRBJ2-3; TRBD1 matches at 8 bases. CDR1 LNHDA and CDR2 SQIVND come from the germline V gene (reference sequence). J lost 2 bases, V lost 5 bases, and 3 bases had no gene match. This CDR3 is built from 14 residues.

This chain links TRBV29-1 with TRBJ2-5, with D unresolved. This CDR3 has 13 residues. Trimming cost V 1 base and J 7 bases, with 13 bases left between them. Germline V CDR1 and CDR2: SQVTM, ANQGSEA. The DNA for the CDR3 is TGCAGCGTTGAAGGGCCAGCCGGAGTGACCCAGTACTTC. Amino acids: CSVEGPAGVTQYF.

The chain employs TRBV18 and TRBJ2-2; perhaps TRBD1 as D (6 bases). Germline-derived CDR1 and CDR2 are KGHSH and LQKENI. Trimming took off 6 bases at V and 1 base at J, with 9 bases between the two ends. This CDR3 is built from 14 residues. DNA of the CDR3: TGTGCCAGCTCGGAGGACAGGAACACCGGGGAGCTGTTTTTT. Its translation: CASSEDRNTGELFF.

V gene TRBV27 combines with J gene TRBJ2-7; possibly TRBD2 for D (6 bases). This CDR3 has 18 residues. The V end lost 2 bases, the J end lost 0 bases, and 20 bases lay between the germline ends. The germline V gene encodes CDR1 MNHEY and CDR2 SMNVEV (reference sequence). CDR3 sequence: CASSLPHLTVEGSYEQYF. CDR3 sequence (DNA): TGTGCCAGCAGTTTACCCCACCTGACAGTGGAGGGCTCCTACGAGCAGTACTTC.

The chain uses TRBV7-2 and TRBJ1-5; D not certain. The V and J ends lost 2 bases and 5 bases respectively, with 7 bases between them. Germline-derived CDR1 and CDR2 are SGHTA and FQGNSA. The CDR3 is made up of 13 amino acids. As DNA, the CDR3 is TGTGCCAGCAGCTTACGGGGTGATCAGCCCCAGCATTTT. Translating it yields CASSLRGDQPQHF.

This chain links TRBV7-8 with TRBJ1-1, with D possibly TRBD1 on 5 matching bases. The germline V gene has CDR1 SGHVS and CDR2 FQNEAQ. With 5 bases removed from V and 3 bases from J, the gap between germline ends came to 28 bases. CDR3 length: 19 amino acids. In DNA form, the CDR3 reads TGTGCCAGCAGCCGCTTACCGTGGGGGGAGACGGGGTCGGACACTGAAGCTTTCTTT. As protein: CASSRLPWGETGSDTEAFF.

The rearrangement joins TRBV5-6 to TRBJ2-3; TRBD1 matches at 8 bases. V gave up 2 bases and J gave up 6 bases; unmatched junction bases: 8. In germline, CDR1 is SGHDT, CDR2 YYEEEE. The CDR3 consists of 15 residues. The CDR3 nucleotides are TGTGCCAGCAGCTTAGCAGGGGGCGGGTTGGATACGCAGTATTTT. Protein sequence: CASSLAGGGLDTQYF. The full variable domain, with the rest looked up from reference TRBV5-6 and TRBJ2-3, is DAGVTQSPTHLIKTRGQQVTLRCSPKSGHDTVSWYQQALGQGPQFIFQYYEEEERQRGNFPDRFSGHQFPNYSSELNVNALLLGDSALYLCASSLAGGGLDTQYFGPGTRLTVL.

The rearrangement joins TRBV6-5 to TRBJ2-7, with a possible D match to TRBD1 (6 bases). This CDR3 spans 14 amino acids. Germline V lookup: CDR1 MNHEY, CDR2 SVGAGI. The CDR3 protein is CASAGDLVLNEQYF. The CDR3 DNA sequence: TGTGCAAGCGCAGGGGATCTGGTTCTGAACGAGCAGTACTTC.